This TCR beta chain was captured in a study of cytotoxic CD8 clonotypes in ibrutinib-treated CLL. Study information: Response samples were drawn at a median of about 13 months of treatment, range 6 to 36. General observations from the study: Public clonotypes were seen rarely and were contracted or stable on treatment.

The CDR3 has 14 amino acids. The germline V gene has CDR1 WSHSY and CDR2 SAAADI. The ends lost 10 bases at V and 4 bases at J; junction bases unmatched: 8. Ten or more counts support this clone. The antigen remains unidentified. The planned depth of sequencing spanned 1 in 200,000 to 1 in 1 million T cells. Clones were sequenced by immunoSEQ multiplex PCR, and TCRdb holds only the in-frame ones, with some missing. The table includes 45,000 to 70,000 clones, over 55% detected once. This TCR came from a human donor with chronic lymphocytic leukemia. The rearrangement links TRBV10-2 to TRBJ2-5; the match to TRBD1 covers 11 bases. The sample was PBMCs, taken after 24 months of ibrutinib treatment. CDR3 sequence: CATMDRGLSETQYF. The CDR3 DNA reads TGCGCCACCATGGACAGGGGGCTTTCAGAGACCCAGTACTTC.